The next 25 T cell receptor beta chains were all read from a single sample in a study of blood T cell repertoires in COVID-19. TCRdb's table, derived via immunoSEQ multiplex PCR, lists solely in-frame clones and lacks some. The repertoire has over 150,000 clones, roughly 80% of them found once; the top ten carry approximately 32%. The source material was peripheral blood. The receptors come from a woman aged 55-70 years with acute or convalescent COVID-19.

This clone was seen only a few times. V usage is TRBV7-8 and J usage is TRBJ2-5; 12 nucleotides align to TRBD2. CDR1 and CDR2 (germline): SGHVS, FQNEAQ. The CDR3 sequence is 17 residues long. J was trimmed by 5 bases and V by 1 base; bases with no gene match: 8. The CDR3 sequence is CASSLGQLAGGSETQYF. The CDR3 bases are TGTGCCAGCAGCTTAGGTCAACTAGCGGGGGGCAGTGAGACCCAGTACTTC.

V is TRBV11-1 and J is TRBJ1-5; D call uncertain. CDR3 length equals 13 residues. Looked up from germline, CDR1 is SGHAT and CDR2 is FQDESV (reference sequence). V lost 0 bases, J lost 7 bases, and 7 bases lay in between. The CDR3 sequence: CASSLATGQPQHF. For the CDR3, the DNA is TGTGCCAGCAGCTTAGCCACCGGGCAGCCCCAGCATTTT.

This rearrangement joins TRBV18 to TRBJ1-2; 10 positions agree with TRBD1. This CDR3 comprises 18 residues. V gave up 3 bases and J gave up 4 bases; unmatched junction bases: 14. Germline-derived CDR1 and CDR2 are KGHSH and LQKENI. Written as DNA, the CDR3 is TGTGCCAGCTCACCCGTCCTAGCCGGGACAGGGGACCGCTATGGCTACACCTTC. This sequence encodes CASSPVLAGTGDRYGYTF.

V gene TRBV11-3 combines with J gene TRBJ1-1, with 7 bases matching TRBD1. The CDR3 spans 14 residues. Germline values: CDR1 SGHNT, CDR2 YENEEA. V shed 5 bases and J 2 bases; nucleotides not matched to a gene: 5. The CDR3 reads CASSPGGRNTEAFF. The CDR3 DNA reads TGTGCCAGCAGCCCAGGGGGTAGAAACACTGAAGCTTTCTTT.

The V and J genes are TRBV6-5 and TRBJ1-5, with 7 positions matching TRBD1. The CDR3 contains 15 residues. Germline V gene sequence: CDR1 MNHEY, CDR2 SVGAGI. With 6 bases clipped from V and 0 bases from J, the junction kept 5 bases outside the gene matches. CDR3 loop: CASRDRTASNQPQHF. DNA for the CDR3: TGTGCCAGCAGGGACAGGACAGCTAGCAATCAGCCCCAGCATTTT.

The chain employs TRBV7-3 and TRBJ2-2, with 7 bases matching TRBD2. The length of the CDR3 is 16 residues. In germline, CDR1 is SGHTA, CDR2 FQGTGA. Trimming cost V 5 bases and J 4 bases; bases outside gene matches: 10. CDR3 sequence: CASSPQRGYLTGELFF. DNA for the CDR3: TGTGCCAGCAGCCCCCAGCGGGGTTACCTCACCGGGGAGCTGTTTTTT.

This clone was counted only a few times. This chain joins TRBV5-1 and TRBJ1-6; 7 bases are shared with TRBD1. This CDR3 has 13 amino acids. V lost 3 bases to trimming and J lost 16 bases; unmatched junction nucleotides: 10. Germline CDR1 reads SGHRS; CDR2 reads YFSETQ. The CDR3 DNA reads TGCGCCAGCAGCTCGACAGGGTTTTCGCTACTCCACTTT. Translated, it gives CASSSTGFSLLHF.

As regards this clone: This same CDR3 is encoded by further DNA sequences in the sample. This chain joins TRBV12-3 or TRBV12-4 and TRBJ1-1; D might be TRBD1 (6 bases). V was pared by 5 bases and J by 8 bases, with 9 bases between. The length of the CDR3 is 11 residues. The CDR3 sequence is CASSRTAEAFF. The CDR3 DNA is TGTGCCAGCAGTCGGACAGCCGAAGCTTTCTTT.

This sequence joins TRBV5-1 and TRBJ2-7; D is perhaps TRBD2 (6 bases). Germline-derived CDR1 and CDR2 are SGHRS and YFSETQ. This CDR3 comprises 14 residues. V shed 2 bases and J shed 7 bases, with 16 bases lying between them. The CDR3 DNA reads TGCGCCAGCAGCTTCGGGACTCAACCTCGGGAGCAGTACTTC. Residues: CASSFGTQPREQYF. Full variable domain (missing parts from reference TRBV5-1 and TRBJ2-7): KAGVTQTPRYLIKTRGQQVTLSCSPISGHRSVSWYQQTPGQGLQFLFEYFSETQRNKGNFPGRFSGRQFSNSRSEMNVSTLELGDSALYLCASSFGTQPREQYFGPGTRLTVT.

The chain joins TRBV29-1 to TRBJ2-3, with a weak D call TRBD2 (6 bases). This CDR3 has 13 residues. The germline CDR1 and CDR2 sequences are SQVTM and ANQGSEA. Between the trimmed V and J ends, which lost 6 bases and 5 bases, there was a span of 15 bases. This CDR3 reads CSVEAGFGDTQYF. The CDR3 coding sequence is TGCAGCGTGGAGGCGGGGTTTGGAGATACGCAGTATTTT.

This rearrangement joins TRBV4-1 to TRBJ1-5, with a tentative D call TRBD1 (5 bases). The ends were cut back, 4 bases at V and 5 bases at J, with 15 bases in the middle. The germline V gene encodes CDR1 MGHRA and CDR2 YSYEKL. CDR3 size: 15 residues. Here the CDR3 reads CASSRGTPGHQPQHF. CDR3 in DNA: TGCGCCAGCAGCCGCGGGACTCCGGGGCATCAGCCCCAGCATTTT.

This clone has just one count. The V and J genes are TRBV6-5 and TRBJ1-2; a possible D gene is TRBD1 (5 bases). Germline lookup yields CDR1 MNHEY and CDR2 SVGAGI. This CDR3 has 15 residues. With 0 bases removed from V and 8 bases from J, the gap between germline ends came to 16 bases. Here the CDR3 DNA reads TGTGCCAGCAGTTACTCAGCCAGGGCGGGAAGGGGCTACACCTTC. It yields the protein CASSYSARAGRGYTF.

This clone came up many times. The chain joins TRBV7-2 to TRBJ2-7; no clear D gene. Germline CDR1 SGHTA, CDR2 FQGNSA. This CDR3 contains 13 residues. V lost 3 bases to trimming and J lost 2 bases, with 8 bases between them. CDR3 amino acids: CASSFARPYEQYF. The CDR3 coding sequence is TGTGCCAGCAGCTTCGCTAGACCCTACGAGCAGTACTTC.

This chain connects TRBV20-1 to TRBJ1-2; 9 bases agree with TRBD1. V lost 3 bases and J lost 1; bases outside the gene matches: 12. Looked up from germline, CDR1 is DFQATT and CDR2 is SNEGSKA (reference sequence). This CDR3 has 17 amino acids. The CDR3 region is CSASTGQGSFINYGYTF. Here the CDR3 DNA reads TGCAGTGCTAGTACGGGACAGGGCTCTTTCATTAACTATGGCTACACCTTC.

A few counts support this clone. The chain is built from TRBV9 and TRBJ1-6, with D perhaps TRBD1 (6 bases). V was trimmed by 4 bases and J by 9 bases, leaving 17 bases between them. The CDR3 spans 15 residues. Germline V gene lookup returns CDR1 SGDLS and CDR2 YYNGEE. The DNA of the CDR3 is TGTGCCAGCAGCCCTGGGGGACATGGCATTTCACCCCTCCACTTT. Protein sequence: CASSPGGHGISPLHF.

The rearrangement links TRBV24-1 to TRBJ2-7; the D gene is possibly TRBD1 (5 bases). The CDR3 is made up of 16 amino acids. CDR1 is KGHDR and CDR2 is SFDVKD in the germline V gene. V shed 3 bases and J shed 2 bases, with 16 bases lying between them. CDR3 loop: CATSDRVIGQAYEQYV. CDR3 coding DNA: TGTGCCACCAGTGATAGAGTAATCGGACAAGCCTACGAGCAGTACGTC.

V is TRBV27 and J is TRBJ2-7; 8 bases match TRBD2. CDR1 is MNHEY, CDR2 SMNVEV, per germline (reference sequence). V shed 7 bases, J shed 1 base, and the junction held 18 bases outside the gene matches. The CDR3 has 18 amino acids. The CDR3 DNA follows: TGTGCCAGCACCTTAGACATTAGGACTAGCTACGTATCCTACGAGCAGTACGTC. Protein: CASTLDIRTSYVSYEQYV.

The V call is TRBV9, the J call TRBJ2-1, with TRBD2 matching over 9 bases. The CDR3 is 15 residues long. Germline CDR1 SGDLS, CDR2 YYNGEE. J gave up 7 bases and V 3 bases, and 8 bases lay outside the gene matches. CDR3 protein: CASSAPGLARNEQFF. CDR3 nucleotide sequence: TGTGCCAGCAGCGCCCCGGGACTAGCCCGAAATGAGCAGTTCTTC.

V is TRBV4-1 and J is TRBJ2-1, with a weak D call TRBD1 (5 bases). Germline CDR1 is MGHRA and CDR2 is YSYEKL. The V end was cut by 0 bases, the J end by 1 base, with 10 bases between. The CDR3 consists of 16 residues. The CDR3 loop is CASSQEDSLSYNEQFF. The CDR3 DNA sequence: TGCGCCAGCAGCCAAGAAGACAGTCTATCCTACAATGAGCAGTTCTTC.

V gene TRBV5-8 combines with J gene TRBJ1-2, with 7 nucleotides matching TRBD1. The ends lost 1 base at V and 6 bases at J; junction bases unmatched: 6. The germline gives CDR1 SGHTS, CDR2 YDEGEE. The CDR3 runs 14 residues. CDR3 sequence (DNA): TGTGCCAGCAGCTTGAAGGACAGGTCGGATGGCTACACCTTC. The encoded protein is CASSLKDRSDGYTF.

This chain links TRBV19 with TRBJ2-2; no clear D. Looked up from germline, CDR1 is LNHDA and CDR2 is SQIVND (reference sequence). Trimming removed 0 bases at V and 3 bases at J, with 5 bases between. This CDR3 contains 14 residues. For the CDR3, the DNA is TGTGCCAGTAGTATAGAGAGCTACACCGGGGAGCTGTTTTTT. Translated, it gives CASSIESYTGELFF.

This clone has more than one count but fewer than ten. The CDR3 nucleotides are TGTGCCAGCAGCCTAAGTCGGAATCAGCCCCAGCATTTT. Protein: CASSLSRNQPQHF. J is TRBJ1-5 and V is TRBV14; the D is unclear. The V gene lost 4 bases and the J gene lost 4 bases, with 8 bases spanning the gap. Looked up from germline, CDR1 is SGHDN and CDR2 is FVKESK. CDR3 length: 13 amino acids.

Points on this clone: This same CDR3 is encoded by further DNA sequences in the sample. CDR3 protein: CAWSVQGDTEAFF. The CDR3 nucleotides are TGTGCCTGGAGTGTACAGGGGGATACTGAAGCTTTCTTT. The rearrangement links TRBV30 to TRBJ1-1; TRBD1 matches at 8 bases. The CDR3 has 13 residues. V lost 0 bases and J lost 5; bases outside the gene matches: 2. Germline V CDR1 and CDR2: GTSNPN, SVGIG (reference sequence).

The J gene is TRBJ2-1, the V gene TRBV10-1; 10 positions agree with TRBD2. V dropped 0 bases and J dropped 2; count of bases not matched to a gene: 4. The CDR3 runs to 17 residues. Per the germline V gene, CDR1 is WNHNN and CDR2 is SYGVQD (reference sequence). Here the CDR3 reads CASSESSGGGPYNEQFF. The CDR3 DNA sequence: TGCGCCAGCAGTGAGTCCAGCGGGGGGGGTCCCTACAATGAGCAGTTCTTC.

The V gene is TRBV11-1, the J gene TRBJ2-5; D is ambiguous. This CDR3 is 13 amino acids long. The V gene lost 5 bases and the J gene lost 5 bases, with 12 bases spanning the gap. CDR1 is SGHAT and CDR2 is FQDESV in the germline V gene (reference sequence). This chain's CDR3 is CASSARLWETQYF. The CDR3 DNA is TGTGCCAGCAGCGCGAGATTATGGGAGACCCAGTACTTC.